This entry features one T cell receptor (beta chain) sequence. The record originates from a study of blood T cell repertoires in COVID-19. On the study more broadly: COVID-19 samples collected from the United States, Italy and Spain covered acute and convalescent phases.

The CDR3 has 15 residues. Trimming removed 3 bases from V and 7 bases from J, with 15 bases in between. The germline V gene encodes CDR1 KGHDR and CDR2 SFDVKD. Recruitment covered about 25 US areas and drew participants whose ages spanned roughly 18 to 95 years. TCRdb's table, derived via immunoSEQ multiplex PCR, lists solely in-frame clones and lacks some. The table shows 360,000 or so clones, with roughly 86% occurring only once. The sequenced sample was PBMCs or T cells enriched from blood (not recorded which). This receptor was identified in a woman aged 25 to 39 who had recovered from COVID-19. The genes are TRBV24-1 and TRBJ1-5; D is ambiguous. CDR3 bases: TGTGCCACCAGTGATCCGAAGCGGGCCGGCCAGCCCCAGCATTTT. This sequence encodes CATSDPKRAGQPQHF.